This T cell receptor beta chain was sequenced for a study of blood T cells in healthy people across ages. V gave up 7 bases and J gave up 6 bases, with 16 bases separating them. The CDR3 runs 12 residues. Germline V gives CDR1 SQVTM, CDR2 ANQGSEA. This clonotype was seen more than once but under ten times. The use of a sample-barcoded 5' primer and a J-beta primer mix characterized a second PCR of roughly 6 to 11 cycles. TCRdb redid the calling of the 5' RACE reads with MiXCR, one entry per CDR3 protein. The sample shows 1 million or so distinct CDR3 sequences, more than 40% of them seen only once. This TCR came from a woman between 55 and 75 years old in good health. The chain carries TRBV29-1 and TRBJ2-7, with D perhaps TRBD2 (6 bases). Input material: blood. The CDR3 reads CSAGDSTPEQYF. The CDR3 DNA reads TGCAGCGCGGGGGACTCAACCCCCGAGCAGTACTTC.